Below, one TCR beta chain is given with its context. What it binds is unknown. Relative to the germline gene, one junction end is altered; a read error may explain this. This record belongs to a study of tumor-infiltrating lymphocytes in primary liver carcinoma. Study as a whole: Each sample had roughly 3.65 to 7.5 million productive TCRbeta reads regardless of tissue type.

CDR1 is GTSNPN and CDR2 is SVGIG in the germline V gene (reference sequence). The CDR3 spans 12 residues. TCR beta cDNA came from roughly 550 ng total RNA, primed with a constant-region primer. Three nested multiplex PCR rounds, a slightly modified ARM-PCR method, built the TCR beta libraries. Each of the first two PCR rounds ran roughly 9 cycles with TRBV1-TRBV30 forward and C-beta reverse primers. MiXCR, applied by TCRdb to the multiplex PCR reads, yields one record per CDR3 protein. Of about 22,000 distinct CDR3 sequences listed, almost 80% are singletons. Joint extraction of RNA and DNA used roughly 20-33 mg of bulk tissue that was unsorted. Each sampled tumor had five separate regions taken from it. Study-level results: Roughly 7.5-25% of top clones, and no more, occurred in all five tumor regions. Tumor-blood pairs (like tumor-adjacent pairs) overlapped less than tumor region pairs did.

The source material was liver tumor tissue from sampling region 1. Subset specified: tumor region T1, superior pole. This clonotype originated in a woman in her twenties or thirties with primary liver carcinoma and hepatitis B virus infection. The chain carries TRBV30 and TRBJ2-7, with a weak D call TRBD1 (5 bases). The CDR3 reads CALSRARGEQYF. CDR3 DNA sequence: TGTGCCTTGAGTCGAGCAAGGGGCGAGCAGTACTTC.